This record looks at one T cell receptor (beta chain) sequence and its context. Germline CDR1 and CDR2: MNHEY and SMNVEV (reference sequence). This CDR3 contains 16 residues. Germline trimming cut 8 bases from V and 0 bases from J; bases unmatched to any gene: 10. This sample is part of a study of control samples from healthy donors and cancer patients. Generated by immunoSEQ multiplex PCR, the TCRdb table keeps only in-frame clones and is missing some. The table has about 150,000 clones, just under 95% seen once. The V gene is TRBV27, the J gene TRBJ2-3, with 8 bases fitting TRBD2. Material for sequencing was blood. This clonotype originated in a man in his forties in good health. Written as DNA, the CDR3 is TGTGCCAGCGCCCCGATGTTAGCGGGGAGCACAGATACGCAGTATTTT. Protein sequence: CASAPMLAGSTDTQYF.